The rows below give T cell receptor beta chains drawn from one sample of a study of control samples from healthy donors and cancer patients. Sequencing used immunoSEQ multiplex PCR; TCRdb keeps in-frame clones, though not all of them. Seen here are about 69,000 clones, roughly 90% observed once, and the top ten hold 5% to 7%. The sequenced material came from PBMCs. These receptors were collected from a man aged 55 to 70 with colorectal cancer. The CDR3 runs from the conserved cysteine through the conserved F or W. D genes are given only for firm matches. Part of the rows lack a size; the others show once, few, many or a class for expanded clones.

v_call: TRBV5-1
d_call: .
clone_size: .
j_call: TRBJ2-5
cdr3_nt: TGCGCCAGCAGCTTGCAGGGGAGAGGCCTCCAAGAGACCCAGTACTTC
cdr3_aa: CASSLQGRGLQETQYF

v_call: TRBV7-6
d_call: TRBD2
clone_size: .
j_call: TRBJ2-2
cdr3_nt: TGTGCCAGCAGCTTAGCGAGTCTAGCGGGGAACACCGGGGAGCTGTTTTTT
cdr3_aa: CASSLASLAGNTGELFF

v_call: TRBV9
d_call: .
clone_size: .
j_call: TRBJ2-7
cdr3_nt: TGTGCCAGCAGCCCCCGGAGGGGGGGGAACGAGCAGTACTTC
cdr3_aa: CASSPRRGGNEQYF

v_call: TRBV19
d_call: TRBD1
clone_size: .
j_call: TRBJ1-1
cdr3_nt: TGTGCCAGTAGTCTAGGACAGGGCACTGAAGCTTTCTTT
cdr3_aa: CASSLGQGTEAFF

v_call: TRBV2
d_call: TRBD1
clone_size: .
j_call: TRBJ2-3
cdr3_nt: TGTGCCAGCAACAGGGGACCTTTGAAGGGGGATACGCAGTATTTT
cdr3_aa: CASNRGPLKGDTQYF

v_call: TRBV7-9
d_call: TRBD1
clone_size: .
j_call: TRBJ2-3
cdr3_nt: TGTGCCAGCAGCTCCACAGGGGGATGGCTGGATACGCAGTATTTT
cdr3_aa: CASSSTGGWLDTQYF

v_call: TRBV10-2
d_call: .
clone_size: once
j_call: TRBJ1-5
cdr3_nt: TGCGCCAGCAGTGAGATAAATGGTCAGCCCCAGCATTTT
cdr3_aa: CASSEINGQPQHF

v_call: TRBV3-1/TRBV3-2
d_call: .
clone_size: .
j_call: TRBJ2-7
cdr3_nt: TGTGCCAGCAGCCCCGGGACACCCGGCGAGCAGTACTTC
cdr3_aa: CASSPGTPGEQYF

v_call: TRBV18
d_call: .
clone_size: .
j_call: TRBJ2-1
cdr3_nt: TGTGCCAGCTCAGAACAGGGAAACCAGGGTGAGCAGTTCTTC
cdr3_aa: CASSEQGNQGEQFF

v_call: TRBV2
d_call: TRBD2
clone_size: .
j_call: TRBJ2-2
cdr3_nt: TGTGCCAGCAGGGAAAACCGAAAACTAGCGGGGGTATACACCGGGGAGCTGTTTTTT
cdr3_aa: CASRENRKLAGVYTGELFF

v_call: TRBV9
d_call: TRBD1
clone_size: once
j_call: TRBJ1-4
cdr3_nt: TGTGCCAGCAGCGTAGGACAGGGGGCGAGGAATGAAAAACTGTTTTTT
cdr3_aa: CASSVGQGARNEKLFF

v_call: TRBV2
d_call: .
clone_size: .
j_call: TRBJ1-1
cdr3_nt: TGTGCCAGCAATTGGGGATCTGGCACTGAAGCTTTCTTT
cdr3_aa: CASNWGSGTEAFF

v_call: TRBV11-3
d_call: .
clone_size: .
j_call: TRBJ1-1
cdr3_nt: TGTGCCAGCAGCGGGGGGGGAGAAGTGAGAGCTGAAGCTTTCTTT
cdr3_aa: CASSGGGEVRAEAFF

v_call: TRBV5-5
d_call: .
clone_size: .
j_call: TRBJ2-4
cdr3_nt: TGTGCCAGCAGCTTTGACGACAGTATAATCAGGAACATTCAGTACTTC
cdr3_aa: CASSFDDSIIRNIQYF

v_call: TRBV7-9
d_call: .
clone_size: .
j_call: TRBJ2-7
cdr3_nt: TGTGCCAGCAGCCGAGGTCCTCCTAGAGACGAGCAGTACTTC
cdr3_aa: CASSRGPPRDEQYF

v_call: TRBV29-1
d_call: TRBD1
clone_size: few
j_call: TRBJ1-4
cdr3_nt: TGCAGCACCCGGGACAGGCCTAATGAAAAACTGTTTTTT
cdr3_aa: CSTRDRPNEKLFF

v_call: TRBV5-1
d_call: .
clone_size: .
j_call: TRBJ1-2
cdr3_nt: TGCGCCAGCAGCTTGAACCAGGGAGGCTATGGCTACACCTTC
cdr3_aa: CASSLNQGGYGYTF

v_call: TRBV6-4
d_call: TRBD2
clone_size: .
j_call: TRBJ2-5
cdr3_nt: TGTGCCAGCAGCCCAACTAGCGATGGGACCCAGTACTTC
cdr3_aa: CASSPTSDGTQYF

v_call: TRBV9
d_call: TRBD2
clone_size: .
j_call: TRBJ2-5
cdr3_nt: TGTGCCAGCAGCGGAGCGGGGTACCAAGAGACCCAGTACTTC
cdr3_aa: CASSGAGYQETQYF

v_call: TRBV11-2
d_call: TRBD1
clone_size: .
j_call: TRBJ2-1
cdr3_nt: TGTGCCAGCAGCTCGGACAGGGTCCCGGGGTTCTTC
cdr3_aa: CASSSDRVPGFF

v_call: TRBV19
d_call: TRBD2
clone_size: .
j_call: TRBJ2-2
cdr3_nt: TGTGCCAGCCAACTAGCGGGGGGGAACACCGGGGAGCTGTTTTTT
cdr3_aa: CASQLAGGNTGELFF

v_call: TRBV19
d_call: .
clone_size: .
j_call: TRBJ1-2
cdr3_nt: TGTGCCAGTGGACGCGGACTTTGGGGAGGGGCTGGCTACACCTTC
cdr3_aa: CASGRGLWGGAGYTF

v_call: TRBV7-9
d_call: .
clone_size: .
j_call: TRBJ2-2
cdr3_nt: TGTGCCAGCAGCACCCGCCCGCTCCAGGGAGCCGGGGAGCTGTTTTTT
cdr3_aa: CASSTRPLQGAGELFF

v_call: TRBV12-3/TRBV12-4
d_call: TRBD1
clone_size: .
j_call: TRBJ2-5
cdr3_nt: TGTGCCAGCAGTTCAACAGGGGTGACCCAGTACTTC
cdr3_aa: CASSSTGVTQYF

v_call: TRBV6-2/TRBV6-3
d_call: .
clone_size: .
j_call: TRBJ2-3
cdr3_nt: TGTGCCAGCAGTTACTGGAAGGGCAGAAGCACAGATACGCAGTATTTT
cdr3_aa: CASSYWKGRSTDTQYF

v_call: TRBV5-1
d_call: .
clone_size: .
j_call: TRBJ2-3
cdr3_nt: TGCGCCAGCAGCTTGGCCCGGCCCGGACCAGATACGCAGTATTTT
cdr3_aa: CASSLARPGPDTQYF

v_call: TRBV7-2
d_call: .
clone_size: .
j_call: TRBJ2-3
cdr3_nt: TGTGCCAGCAGCTCCAATGGGGGGCCAGCAGATACGCAGTATTTT
cdr3_aa: CASSSNGGPADTQYF

v_call: TRBV3-1/TRBV3-2
d_call: .
clone_size: .
j_call: TRBJ2-5
cdr3_nt: TGTGCCAGCAGCCCGTCTGGGGCGGGGCTCCAAGAGACCCAGTACTTC
cdr3_aa: CASSPSGAGLQETQYF

v_call: TRBV10-3
d_call: .
clone_size: .
j_call: TRBJ2-2
cdr3_nt: TGTGCCATCAGTGAAAGCGGAGCGAACACCGGGGAGCTGTTTTTT
cdr3_aa: CAISESGANTGELFF

v_call: TRBV7-2
d_call: .
clone_size: once
j_call: TRBJ1-5
cdr3_nt: TGTGCCAGCAGCTTCGGGAGTAGCAATCAGCCCCAGCATTTT
cdr3_aa: CASSFGSSNQPQHF

v_call: TRBV15
d_call: TRBD1
clone_size: .
j_call: TRBJ2-7
cdr3_nt: TGTGCCACCAGCAGGGGGACAGGGCGGTACGAGCAGTACTTC
cdr3_aa: CATSRGTGRYEQYF

v_call: TRBV30
d_call: .
clone_size: .
j_call: TRBJ1-1
cdr3_nt: TGTGCCTGGAGTGTAGGCCTGAACACTGAAGCTTTCTTT
cdr3_aa: CAWSVGLNTEAFF

v_call: TRBV11-2
d_call: TRBD2
clone_size: .
j_call: TRBJ2-7
cdr3_nt: TGTGCCAGCAGCCCCTGGACGACTAGCGCCTACGAGCAGTACTTC
cdr3_aa: CASSPWTTSAYEQYF

v_call: TRBV7-9
d_call: .
clone_size: .
j_call: TRBJ1-2
cdr3_nt: TGTGCCAGCAGCTTAGGAGGGGCCCCTGGCTACACCTTC
cdr3_aa: CASSLGGAPGYTF

v_call: TRBV7-9
d_call: .
clone_size: .
j_call: TRBJ1-2
cdr3_nt: TGTGCCAGCAGCTTCGAAGTTCTTAACTATGGCTACACCTTC
cdr3_aa: CASSFEVLNYGYTF